This T cell receptor (beta chain) appears in the sequencing data of a study of blood T cell repertoires in COVID-19. Study details: The study drew acute and convalescent COVID-19 samples from the United States, Italy and Spain. PBMCs, B-cell-depleted T cells, or T cells were the source of the cDNA or gDNA that made up the material.

The authors' processing: By means of reference gene primer amplification, nucleated cell counts were estimated. Generated by immunoSEQ multiplex PCR, the TCRdb table keeps only in-frame clones and is missing some. For V, J and clone size, that table is used; D and trimming come from the DNA. The sample carries approximately 220,000 clones, more than 65% recorded once. The CDR3 is 15 residues long. V lost 8 bases to trimming and J lost 7 bases; unmatched junction nucleotides: 11. In germline, CDR1 is SNHLY, CDR2 FYNNEI. The source is a woman in her thirties who had recovered from COVID-19. The chain combines TRBV2 with TRBJ2-7, with 13 bases aligning to TRBD2. Specimen: peripheral blood. For the CDR3, the DNA is TGTGCCAGCGTACCCGGACTAGCGGGAGAGGGGGAGCAGTACTTC. It translates to CASVPGLAGEGEQYF.